This T cell receptor beta chain was recovered during a study of blood T cell repertoires in COVID-19. Turning to the study itself: Acute and convalescent COVID-19 samples came from the United States, Italy and Spain.

During active infection, Seattle patients enrolled and were then monitored through disease. The J segment lost 10 bases and the V segment lost 2 bases, leaving 13 bases of the junction unmatched. CDR1 and CDR2 (germline): SGHDT, YYEEEE. This CDR3 is built from 15 residues. In the source study's methods: Reference gene primers were amplified, and this amplification served to estimate nucleated cell counts. TCRdb's copy holds only in-frame clones and misses some; the assay was immunoSEQ multiplex PCR. The V and J calls and the clone size are those of that table, but D and trimming were determined from the DNA. The sample yields nearly 250,000 clones, about 84% seen once.

The TCR was taken from an elderly woman with COVID-19, enrolled during active disease. This chain links TRBV5-6 with TRBJ2-3; TRBD2 agrees at 7 bases. The sample was peripheral blood. The CDR3 region is CASSFGAGLLAAQYF. DNA of the CDR3: TGTGCCAGCAGCTTTGGAGCGGGACTACTAGCAGCGCAGTATTTT.